This T cell receptor (beta chain) was obtained from a study of T cell responses to AZD1222 COVID-19 vaccine. General study points: Females made up more of the donors, who were largely white British, and clonal diversity may have come out too low. Breadth and depth of Spike-specific TCRs rose after two AZD1222 doses.

Some clones are missing from TCRdb's copy, which holds only in-frame ones; the method was immunoSEQ multiplex PCR. This sample has 130,000 or so clones, with nearly 90% found just once. A word on this clone: The target antigen is unknown.

Germline CDR1 reads ENHRY; CDR2 reads SYGVKD. The length of the CDR3 is 15 residues. J was trimmed by 4 bases and V by 0 bases; bases with no gene match: 5. The chain uses TRBV10-3 and TRBJ2-7; 8 nucleotides align to TRBD2. The origin of this receptor is an adult who received the AZD1222 COVID-19 vaccine. Sequenced here: peripheral blood, sampled 28 days after the second AZD1222 dose. The CDR3 sequence: CAISESGTSKYEQYF. The CDR3 bases are TGTGCCATCAGTGAGTCGGGGACTAGTAAGTACGAGCAGTACTTC.